Below, 18 T cell receptor beta chains from the same sample are listed, as sequenced in a study of CXCR3-negative and CXCR3-positive naive CD8 T cells (dated by TCRdb to between 2018 and 2021). Sequenced on a NextSeq 550. The Human TCR Profiling Kit (MiLaboratory) was used to make UMI-labeled 5' RACE TRB cDNA libraries. Each CDR3 protein sequence appears as one entry after TCRdb reprocessed the reads, and no DNA is included. The table kept for this sample lists over 40,000 distinct CDR3 sequences. About 2% of the sample belongs to the ten largest clones. The sequencing input was naive CXCR3- CD8+ T cells from blood. The sample's cell subset or site label, in plain terms: CD45RO-CCR7+CD27+CD95- naive CD8+ T cells lacking CXCR3 (TNR3-). The receptors were sampled from a human donor in good health. Some clones in this sample may be carry-over from other donors' samples.

The chain links TRBV7-6 to TRBJ2-5. This CDR3 is 14 amino acids long. Germline V gene lookup returns CDR1 SGHVS and CDR2 FNYEAQ. The chain's CDR3 is CASSSDNRQETQYF.

This chain uses TRBV12-3 or TRBV12-4 with TRBJ2-7; TCRdb proposes TRBD1, but this gene call is untestable without DNA. CDR3 size: 19 residues. CDR3 in amino acids: CASSLSLGTVDLSSYEQYF.

The rearrangement links TRBV29-1 to TRBJ2-6; TCRdb gives TRBD1 as the D gene, but with no DNA this cannot be confirmed. From germline, CDR1 is SQVTM and CDR2 ANQGSEA. The CDR3 contains 14 residues. The CDR3 reads CSVGQGTGANVLTF.

This clonotype is medium-sized by frequency. The chain carries TRBV11-2 and TRBJ2-5. Germline V CDR1 and CDR2: SGHAT, FQNNGV. The CDR3 loop spans 14 amino acids. CDR3 region: CASSPHPYEETQYF.

V gene TRBV7-9 combines with J gene TRBJ2-5; TCRdb reports TRBD2, a call that lacks DNA to check it against. The CDR3 runs to 15 residues. The germline gives CDR1 SEHNR, CDR2 FQNEAQ (reference sequence). The CDR3 spells CASSPFGGEEETQYF.

The chain carries TRBV29-1 and TRBJ1-2. Looked up from germline, CDR1 is SQVTM and CDR2 is ANQGSEA. This CDR3 is built from 13 residues. The CDR3 region is CSVELRENYGYTF.

The V call is TRBV7-9, the J call TRBJ2-2; TCRdb outputs TRBD2, but without DNA this stays unchecked. CDR3 length: 16 amino acids. Germline V gives CDR1 SEHNR, CDR2 FQNEAQ (reference sequence). The CDR3 here is CASSLARRVDTGELFF.

V usage is TRBV20-1 and J usage is TRBJ2-7; the D call from TCRdb, TRBD2, cannot be confirmed without DNA. This CDR3 is 13 amino acids long. Per germline, CDR1 DFQATT and CDR2 SNEGSKA (reference sequence). This CDR3 reads CSTRLAGGYEQYF.

The CDR3 sequence: CASSDGVLARSSYEQYF. This rearrangement joins TRBV7-9 to TRBJ2-7; the D call of TRBD2 rests on TCRdb alone, since no DNA is present to check it. The CDR3 runs to 17 residues. Germline V CDR1 and CDR2: SEHNR, FQNEAQ (reference sequence).

This chain joins TRBV29-1 and TRBJ2-1; TCRdb reports TRBD1, a call that lacks DNA to check it against. This CDR3 comprises 15 residues. The germline gives CDR1 SQVTM, CDR2 ANQGSEA. CDR3 protein: CSVEDSRINYNEQFF.

V and J are TRBV7-2 and TRBJ2-1; TCRdb gives TRBD2 as the D gene, but with no DNA this cannot be confirmed. The CDR3 has 15 residues. Germline V gene data show CDR1 as SGHTA and CDR2 as FQGNSA. The CDR3 spells CASSLHRGGHNEQFF.

This chain uses TRBV5-6 with TRBJ2-3. CDR1 is SGHDT and CDR2 is YYEEEE in the germline V gene. The CDR3 is 15 residues long. CDR3 protein: CASSLDGASTDTQYF.

The CDR3 is CASSQATGALKNIQYF. The chain recombines TRBV14 with TRBJ2-4; TCRdb outputs TRBD2, but without DNA this stays unchecked. Germline CDR1 SGHDN, CDR2 FVKESK. The CDR3 covers 16 residues.

This sequence joins TRBV12-3 or TRBV12-4 and TRBJ1-5. This CDR3 is built from 15 residues. The CDR3 sequence: CASTQSGTPNQPQHF.

The chain recombines TRBV19 with TRBJ1-1. The CDR3 is 13 amino acids. Germline V gene data show CDR1 as LNHDA and CDR2 as SQIVND (reference sequence). The CDR3 region is CASRTLMNTEAFF.

The V call is TRBV12-3 or TRBV12-4, the J call TRBJ2-7; the TRBD1 assignment by TCRdb is unverifiable without DNA. This CDR3 has 19 amino acids. The CDR3 is CASSRPPGQPGEWSYEQYF.

The chain employs TRBV29-1 and TRBJ1-1; TCRdb designates TRBD1, a call that cannot be tested without DNA. CDR3 size: 13 residues. Per the germline V gene, CDR1 is SQVTM and CDR2 is ANQGSEA. The chain's CDR3 is CSVEMSGQTEAFF.

The J gene is TRBJ2-7, the V gene TRBV27; the TRBD1 assignment by TCRdb is unverifiable without DNA. CDR1 MNHEY and CDR2 SMNVEV come from the germline V gene (reference sequence). This CDR3 spans 14 amino acids. CDR3 region: CASSPSTGNYEQYF.